This passage covers 31 T cell receptor delta chains from one sample sequenced in a study of gamma-delta T cells after stem cell transplantation. TCRdb redid the clone calls on the RT-PCR reads with CATT. The table includes some 1,400 delta-chain clones, less than 2.5% detected once. Sequenced material: gamma-delta T cells. These receptors all stem from a human donor. It is not recorded whose cells these are; they may come from a transplant donor.

This clone was counted between two and nine times. This probably arose from a read error, given a far larger clone one base away. The same CDR3 arises from other DNA sequences in this sample as well. The chain has TRDV2 and TRDJ3, with D tentatively TRDD3 (5 bases). CDR1 is GEAIGNYY and CDR2 is EKD in the germline V gene. CDR3 length equals 19 residues. For the CDR3, the DNA is TGTGCCTGCGACACGACCGGGGGCTACCTCTCCTGGGACACCCGACAGATGTTTTTC. It translates to CACDTTGGYLSWDTRQMFF.

By share, this clone counts as medium-sized (0.01 to 0.1%). This may arise from a read error, as a much more abundant clone is one base away. Other DNA sequences in this sample translate to the same CDR3. This CDR3 is CALGELTSFLYWGISDKLIF. CDR3 nucleotides: TGTGCTCTTGGGGAGCTTACCTCCTTTCTTTACTGGGGGATATCCGATAAACTCATCTTT. The chain couples TRDV1 to TRDJ1; 11 bases line up with TRDD3. Trimming at V came to 3 bases and at J to 3 bases, leaving 18 bases not matched to a gene. The CDR3 is 20 amino acids. Germline CDR1 TSWWSYY, CDR2 QGS.

This clone was observed a few times. The translation of this DNA and the TCRdb protein of a much larger clone differ at residue 8, probably owing to a read error; the protein shown here is translated from the DNA. V and J are TRDV2 and TRDJ1; 8 nucleotides align to TRDD3. In germline, CDR1 is GEAIGNYY, CDR2 EKD. This CDR3 comprises 17 residues. V trimming: 1 base; J trimming: 2 bases; junction bases outside the gene matches: 11. CDR3 bases: TGTGCCTGTGACACACTGGGGGGTACGCGTAATACCGATAAACTCATCTTT. This translates into CACDTLGGTRNTDKLIF.

This clone was counted only a few times. This could be a read error, since a much larger clone is one nucleotide away. In the same sample, other DNA sequences code for this CDR3. The V call is TRDV1, the J call TRDJ1, with 10 bases lining up with TRDD3. V dropped 2 bases and J dropped 0; count of bases not matched to a gene: 21. Germline loops: CDR1 TSWWSYY, CDR2 QGS. This CDR3 is built from 22 residues. CDR3 residues: CALGEYASLGGYAPPYTDKLIF. CDR3 bases: TGTGCTCTTGGGGAATACGCGTCGCTGGGGGGATACGCCCCACCATACACCGATAAACTCATCTTT.

There are a few counts of this clone. Only one base separates this from a far larger clonotype, so it likely reflects a read error. The chain carries TRDV1 and TRDJ1, with a weak D call TRDD2 (7 bases). The CDR3 spans 20 residues. V was shortened by 9 bases and J by 6 bases, with 38 bases between the two germline ends. Germline loops: CDR1 TSWWSYY, CDR2 QGS. The CDR3 reads CALRPSFTMWGVRWKNKLIF. The CDR3, as DNA: TGTGCTCTCCGACCTTCCTTCACTATGTGGGGGGTACGGTGGAAAAATAAACTCATCTTT.

Within the sample, this clone is medium-sized. This sequence joins TRAV29/DV5 and TRDJ1; 9 bases map to TRDD3. The CDR3 has 18 residues. CDR1 is NSMFDY and CDR2 is ISSIKDK in the germline V gene. Trimming cost V 0 bases and J 4 bases; bases outside gene matches: 16. CDR3: CAASARGATGGRRDKLIF. CDR3 in DNA: TGTGCAGCAAGCGCGAGGGGAGCGACTGGGGGAAGGCGCGATAAACTCATCTTT.

Note on this clone: It differs at one base from a far larger clone, so likely a read error. The rearrangement joins TRDV1 to TRDJ1; 11 bases map to TRDD3. CDR1 TSWWSYY and CDR2 QGS come from the germline V gene. There are 18 residues in the CDR3. Trimming at V came to 6 bases and at J to 7 bases, leaving 19 bases not matched to a gene. The CDR3 DNA reads TGTGCTCTTGGACTCCTTCGGACGTCCTGGGGGATACCCGGTAAACTCATCTTT. Its protein product is CALGLLRTSWGIPGKLIF.

In this sample, this clone turned up a few times. It may be a read error: a sequence one base away is much more abundant. V is TRDV1 and J is TRDJ3; 11 bases map to TRDD3. Germline lookup yields CDR1 TSWWSYY and CDR2 QGS. The CDR3 has 24 residues. CDR3 sequence reads: CALGEYRTMYWGIYPSWDTRQTFF. Written as DNA, the CDR3 is TGTGCTCTTGGGGAATATCGTACGATGTACTGGGGGATATATCCTTCCTGGGACACCCGACAGACGTTTTTC.

Judged by abundance, this clone is medium-sized (0.01 to 0.1%). The chain joins TRDV1 to TRDJ1; D is unclear. The CDR3 length is 19 residues. The germline gives CDR1 TSWWSYY, CDR2 QGS. V was trimmed by 0 bases and J by 1 base, leaving 21 bases between them. CDR3 loop: CALGELSPWPPIATDKLIF. The CDR3 nucleotides are TGTGCTCTTGGGGAACTCTCTCCCTGGCCCCCCATCGCCACCGATAAACTCATCTTT.

By share, this clone counts as medium-sized (0.01 to 0.1%). The gene calls are TRDV1 and TRDJ1, with 12 bases identical to TRDD3. Germline-derived CDR1 and CDR2 are TSWWSYY and QGS. The CDR3 is 22 amino acids. With 4 bases clipped from V and 2 bases from J, the junction kept 23 bases outside the gene matches. The CDR3 loop reads CALGGTLPVMGWGIRTTDKLIF. DNA for the CDR3: TGTGCTCTTGGGGGAACCCTTCCTGTGATGGGCTGGGGGATACGCACGACCGATAAACTCATCTTT.

This clone is medium-sized by share. The chain links TRDV3 to TRDJ1; D is possibly TRDD3 (5 bases). Germline V gene data show CDR1 as TVYSNPD and CDR2 as GDNSRS (reference sequence). CDR3 length: 15 amino acids. V gave up 0 bases and J gave up 0 bases, with 14 bases separating them. CDR3 bases: TGTGCCTTTAGGATGGCCTGGGAGTACACCGATAAACTCATCTTT. Residues: CAFRMAWEYTDKLIF.

Worth noting for this clone: This probably arose from a read error, given a far larger clone one base away. This specimen includes other DNA sequences encoding the same CDR3. This chain links TRDV2 with TRDJ1, with 9 bases fitting TRDD3. The CDR3 runs to 16 residues. CDR1 and CDR2 (germline): GEAIGNYY, EKD. For the CDR3, the DNA is TGCGCCTGTGACACCGGGGGATACCGGCCGAAAGCGAAACTCATCTTT. Translated: CACDTGGYRPKAKLIF.

This clone rates as medium-sized. The genes are TRDV1 and TRDJ1; 7 nucleotides align to TRDD3. Germline CDR1 is TSWWSYY and CDR2 is QGS. The CDR3 runs 19 residues. J lost 0 bases, V lost 2 bases, and 15 bases had no gene match. CDR3 residues: CALGESSTRDTPYTDKLIF. The CDR3 DNA follows: TGTGCTCTTGGGGAAAGTTCTACTAGGGATACTCCGTACACCGATAAACTCATCTTT.

Comment on this clone: This likely traces to a read error, being one base from a far larger clone. Different DNA sequences within this sample yield the same CDR3. The chain links TRDV2 to TRDJ3; possible D gene TRDD3, 6 bases. CDR3 length: 18 amino acids. Germline V gene sequence: CDR1 GEAIGNYY, CDR2 EKD. V shed 3 bases and J shed 2 bases, with 16 bases lying between them. CDR3 amino acids: CACDSVLGDTWDTRQMFF. Here the CDR3 DNA reads TGTGCCTGTGACTCAGTACTGGGAGATACCTGGGACACCCGACAGATGTTTTTC.

This clone was observed a few times. TCRdb's listed protein matches a much larger clone and diverges from this DNA's translation at residue 4, likely through a read error; the protein shown comes from the DNA. The chain uses TRDV2 and TRDJ1; 10 nucleotides align to TRDD3. The germline V gene has CDR1 GEAIGNYY and CDR2 EKD. The CDR3 totals 20 residues. Germline trimming cut 5 bases from V and 0 bases from J; bases unmatched to any gene: 20. The CDR3 spells CACGPVKGDTGDMYTDKLIF. As DNA, the CDR3 is TGTGCCTGTGGCCCCGTAAAGGGGGATACGGGAGACATGTACACCGATAAACTCATCTTT.

In regard to this clone: The amino acid sequence in TCRdb belongs to a much larger clone and departs from this DNA's translation at residue 21, likely a sequencing read error; the sequence shown is translated from the DNA. V usage is TRDV1 and J usage is TRDJ1; TRDD3 matches at 10 bases. CDR3 size: 23 residues. Germline CDR1 and CDR2: TSWWSYY and QGS. DNA of the CDR3: TGTGCTCTTGGGGACACGGACTCCCATCCCCTACTGGGGGATCTGGATTACACCGATAAACCCATCTTT. This sequence encodes CALGDTDSHPLLGDLDYTDKPIF.

Remarks on this clone: This may come from a read error, since a much larger clone is one base off. The chain is built from TRDV1 and TRDJ1, with D perhaps assigned TRDD2 or TRDD3 (9 bases each). Looked up from germline, CDR1 is TSWWSYY and CDR2 is QGS. The CDR3 has 19 amino acids. V lost 5 bases to trimming and J lost 3 bases, with 28 bases between them. The CDR3 region has the DNA TGTGCTCTTGGGCCTCCCTTCCTACGGTGGGGGATAACCCCCGATAAACTCATCTTT. It codes for CALGPPFLRWGITPDKLIF.

Comment on this clone: A much larger clone differs by one base, so this may be a read error. The chain has TRDV1 and TRDJ1; 10 positions agree with TRDD3. This CDR3 is 22 amino acids long. Germline lookup yields CDR1 TSWWSYY and CDR2 QGS. The CDR3 DNA is TGTGCTCTTGAGGAAAGGGCGGAGCCTACTCGTACTGGGGGATTGTACACCGATAAACTCATCTTT. This encodes CALEERAEPTRTGGLYTDKLIF.

Details on this clone: One base separates it from a far larger clone, so it is likely a read error. Within the sample, other DNA sequences also encode this same CDR3. This rearrangement joins TRDV2 to TRDJ1; 8 nucleotides match TRDD3. V was clipped by 4 bases and J by 0 bases; unmatched bases: 9. CDR1 and CDR2 (germline): GEAIGNYY, EKD. There are 16 residues in the CDR3. The CDR3 sequence: CACERLGDTYTDKLIF. In DNA form, the CDR3 reads TGTGCCTGTGAAAGACTAGGGGATACCTACACCGATAAACTCATCTTT.

There are a few counts of this clone. The mismatch at residue 14 between this DNA's translation and the TCRdb protein of a much larger clone likely reflects a read error; the protein shown is translated from the DNA. The chain combines TRDV2 with TRDJ1, with TRDD3 matching over 12 bases. The CDR3 has 17 residues. In germline, CDR1 is GEAIGNYY, CDR2 EKD. The CDR3 protein is CACDTLLGDTGADRLIF. The CDR3 region has the DNA TGTGCCTGTGACACCTTACTGGGGGATACCGGCGCCGATAGACTCATCTTT.

This clone showed up just a few times. A far larger clone differs by one base, so this is likely a read error. V usage is TRDV2 and J usage is TRDJ1; D perhaps matches TRDD3 (6 bases). Germline CDR1 GEAIGNYY, CDR2 EKD. The CDR3 covers 15 residues. The CDR3 DNA sequence: TGTGCCTGTGACACCGTAGGGGGACTCACCGATGAACTCATCTTT. This codes for CACDTVGGLTDELIF.

The J gene is TRDJ1, the V gene TRDV3; D perhaps matches TRDD3 (9 bases). This CDR3 comprises 24 residues. Trimming cost V 2 bases and J 0 bases, with 43 bases left between them. From germline, CDR1 is TVYSNPD and CDR2 GDNSRS (reference sequence). The CDR3 DNA sequence: TGTGCCTTTCCCCCTTCCTATTTCATTTGGAGCGGATGGGGGATAAAAGAAAACACCGATAAACTCATCTTT. Amino acids: CAFPPSYFIWSGWGIKENTDKLIF. Supplemented by reference TRDV3 and TRDJ1, the full variable domain reads CDKVTQSSPDQTVASGSEVVLLCTYDTVYSNPDLFWYRIRPDYSFQFVFYGDNSRSEGADFTQGRFSVKHILTQKAFHLVISPVRTEDSATYYCAFPPSYFIWSGWGIKENTDKLIFGKGTRVTVEP.

About this clone: This likely traces to a read error, being one base from a far larger clone. The rearrangement joins TRDV1 to TRDJ1; 7 bases line up with TRDD3. CDR1 is TSWWSYY, CDR2 QGS, per germline. V trimming: 5 bases; J trimming: 6 bases; junction bases outside the gene matches: 24. This CDR3 has 19 residues. CDR3 sequence reads: CALGSFPLLWYWGTNKLIF. The CDR3 DNA reads as TGTGCTCTTGGGAGTTTTCCGTTACTCTGGTACTGGGGTACCAATAAACTCATCTTT.

In this sample, this clone turned up a few times. This likely stems from a read error, as it lies one base from a far larger clone. The gene calls are TRDV2 and TRDJ1; D is perhaps TRDD3 (6 bases). The germline gives CDR1 GEAIGNYY, CDR2 EKD. The CDR3 sequence is 14 residues long. CDR3: CACVTRGNTDKPIF. The CDR3 DNA sequence: TGTGCCTGTGTAACGAGGGGGAACACCGATAAACCCATCTTT.

As for this clone: It may be a read error: a sequence one base away is much more abundant. The gene calls are TRDV1 and TRDJ3; 9 bases map to TRDD2. V lost 3 bases to trimming and J lost 2 bases; unmatched junction nucleotides: 38. Germline values: CDR1 TSWWSYY, CDR2 QGS. The CDR3 contains 29 residues. CDR3 DNA: TGTGCTCTTGGGGACCTAAGAGAAGTCCTTCCTACCCGTCGGCTGGGGGCCTCCCCGGGCCCCTGGGACACCCGACAGATGTTTTTC. Translation gives CALGDLREVLPTRRLGASPGPWDTRQMFF.

With respect to this clone: The likely explanation is a read error, given a far larger clone one base away. The sample contains more than one DNA sequence encoding this CDR3. The chain is built from TRDV1 and TRDJ1, with 11 bases that match TRDD3. The V gene's germline CDR1 is TSWWSYY and CDR2 QGS. This CDR3 has 20 residues. The CDR3 nucleotides are TGTGCCCTCCGACCTTCCTTCACTATGTGGGGGATACGGTGGAAAAATAAACTCATCTTT. Protein product: CALRPSFTMWGIRWKNKLIF.

This clone has just a few counts. The likely explanation is a read error, given a far larger clone one base away. The sample has other DNA sequences that encode this CDR3 too. The chain uses TRDV2 and TRDJ3, with 7 bases that match TRDD3. Germline V CDR1 and CDR2: GEAIGNYY, EKD. This CDR3 is 17 amino acids long. The CDR3 region has the DNA TGTGCCTGTGTACCCGGGGGATCTTTCTGGGACACCCGGCAGATGTTTTTC. This codes for CACVPGGSFWDTRQMFF.

This clone was counted a few times. Since a far larger clone is one base different, this is likely a read error. The sample contains more than one DNA sequence encoding this CDR3. This chain links TRDV1 with TRDJ3, with 11 bases that match TRDD3. With V trimmed by 2 bases and J by 4 bases, 22 bases remained unmatched. The CDR3 sequence is 24 residues long. Germline CDR1 TSWWSYY, CDR2 QGS. The CDR3 DNA is TGTGCTCTTGGGGAATATCGTACGATGTACTGGGGGATATATCCTTCTTGGGACACCCGACAGATGTTTTTC. As protein: CALGEYRTMYWGIYPSWDTRQMFF.

In its sample, this clone is large (0.1 to 1%). The sample contains more than one DNA sequence encoding this CDR3. The J gene is TRDJ1, the V gene TRDV2, with D maybe TRDD3 (6 bases). Per germline, CDR1 GEAIGNYY and CDR2 EKD. V was cut by 3 bases and J by 4 bases, with 14 bases left in between. The CDR3 length is 14 residues. CDR3 nucleotides: TGTGCCTGTGACCAGGGGGAGCTTAACGATAAACTCATCTTT. It yields the protein CACDQGELNDKLIF.

To note about this clone: A read error is the likely source, as a far larger clone sits one nucleotide away. The genes are TRDV2 and TRDJ3; 10 bases match TRDD3. In germline, CDR1 is GEAIGNYY, CDR2 EKD. CDR3 length: 19 amino acids. The CDR3: CARDTGGLGDSWDTRQMFF. DNA of the CDR3: TGTGCCCGTGACACCGGTGGACTGGGGGATTCCTGGGACACCCGACAGATGTTTTTC.

On this clone: TCRdb attributes to this sequence the protein of a much larger clone, which differs from the DNA translation at residue 6; a read error is likely, and the protein displayed is translated from the DNA. This rearrangement joins TRDV2 to TRDJ1; TRDD3 agrees at 13 bases. Germline V gene sequence: CDR1 GEAIGNYY, CDR2 EKD. With 0 bases clipped from V and 0 bases from J, the junction kept 12 bases outside the gene matches. The CDR3 contains 20 residues. The CDR3 nucleotides are TGTGCCTGTGACACCGAAGACCTACTGGGGGATACGGGGTACACCGATAAACTCATCTTT. It is translated as CACDTEDLLGDTGYTDKLIF.